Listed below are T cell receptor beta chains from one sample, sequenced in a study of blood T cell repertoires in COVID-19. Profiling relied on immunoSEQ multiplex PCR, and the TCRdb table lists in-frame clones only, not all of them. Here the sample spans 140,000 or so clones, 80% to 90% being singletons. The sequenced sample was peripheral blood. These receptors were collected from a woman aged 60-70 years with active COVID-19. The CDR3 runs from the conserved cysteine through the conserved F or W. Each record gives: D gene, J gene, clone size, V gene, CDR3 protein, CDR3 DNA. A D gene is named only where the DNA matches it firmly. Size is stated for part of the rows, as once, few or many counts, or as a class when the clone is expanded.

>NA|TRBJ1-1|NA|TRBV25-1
CASRGPGDITEAFF
TGTGCCAGCAGGGGGCCCGGGGACATCACTGAAGCTTTCTTT
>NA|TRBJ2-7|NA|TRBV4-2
CASSPQQGGSYEQYF
TGTGCCAGCAGCCCCCAACAGGGGGGGTCGTACGAGCAGTACTTC
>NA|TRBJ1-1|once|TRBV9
CASSVAQGGTEAFF
TGTGCCAGCAGCGTAGCTCAGGGAGGCACTGAAGCTTTCTTT
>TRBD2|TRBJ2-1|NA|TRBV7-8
CASSLALLAVRDEQFF
TGTGCCAGCAGCTTAGCGCTACTAGCGGTGAGGGATGAGCAGTTCTTC
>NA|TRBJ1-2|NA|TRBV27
CASSLIWGRMDGYTF
TGTGCCAGCAGTTTAATCTGGGGGCGAATGGATGGCTACACCTTC
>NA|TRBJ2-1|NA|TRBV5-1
CASSDVADEQFF
TGCGCCAGCAGCGACGTAGCGGATGAGCAGTTCTTC
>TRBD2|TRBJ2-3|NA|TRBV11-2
CASSKDFWTSGATDTQYF
TGTGCCAGCAGCAAGGACTTCTGGACTAGCGGTGCCACAGATACGCAGTATTTT
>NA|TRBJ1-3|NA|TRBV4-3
CASSQVWQGSSGNTIYF
TGCGCCAGCAGCCAAGTTTGGCAGGGGAGCTCTGGAAACACCATATATTTT
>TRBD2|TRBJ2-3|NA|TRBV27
CASSITGTSGRAGTDTQYF
TGTGCCAGCAGTATAACCGGGACTAGCGGGAGGGCTGGCACAGATACGCAGTATTTT
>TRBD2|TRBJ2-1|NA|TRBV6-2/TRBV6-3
CASSYSSGPYNEQFF
TGTGCCAGCAGTTATTCTAGCGGACCCTACAATGAGCAGTTCTTC
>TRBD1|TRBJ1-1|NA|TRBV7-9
CASSGWTGGPTEAFF
TGTGCCAGCAGCGGGTGGACAGGGGGGCCCACTGAAGCTTTCTTT
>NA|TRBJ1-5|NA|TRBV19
CASSSGQSTQPQHF
TGTGCCAGTTCCTCAGGACAAAGTACTCAGCCCCAGCATTTT
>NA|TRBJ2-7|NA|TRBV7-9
CASSPGWRSNYEQYF
TGTGCCAGCAGCCCCGGTTGGAGGTCTAACTACGAGCAGTACTTC
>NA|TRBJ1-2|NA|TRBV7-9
CASSLLEGRSNDYTF
TGTGCCAGCAGCCTACTAGAGGGCAGGAGCAACGACTACACCTTC
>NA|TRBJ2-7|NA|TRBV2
CASRGWSSASYEQYF
TGTGCCAGCAGGGGGTGGTCTAGCGCTTCCTACGAGCAGTACTTC
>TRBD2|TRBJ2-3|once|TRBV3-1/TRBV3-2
CASSQISGTTDTQYF
TGTGCCAGCAGCCAAATTAGCGGGACCACAGATACGCAGTATTTT
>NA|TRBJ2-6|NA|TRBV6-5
CASSYIAGANVLTF
TGTGCCAGCAGTTACATAGCTGGGGCCAACGTCCTGACTTTC
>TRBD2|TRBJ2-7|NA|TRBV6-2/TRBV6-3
CASSYSTSGYEQYF
TGTGCCAGCAGTTACTCGACTAGCGGCTACGAGCAGTACTTC
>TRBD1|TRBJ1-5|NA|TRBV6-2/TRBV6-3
CASSPGTGNQPQHF
TGTGCCAGCAGCCCCGGGACAGGCAATCAGCCCCAGCATTTT
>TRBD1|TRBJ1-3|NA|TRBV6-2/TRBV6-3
CASSRRGLSGNTIYF
TGTGCCAGCAGCCGCAGGGGGCTCTCTGGAAACACCATATATTTT
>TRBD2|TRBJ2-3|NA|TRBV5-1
CASSLAGGVTDTQYF
TGCGCCAGCAGCTTGGCGGGAGGGGTCACAGATACGCAGTATTTT
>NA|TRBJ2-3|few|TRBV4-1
CASSPMGLSGTRRGDTQYF
TGCGCCAGCAGCCCCATGGGCCTTAGCGGAACTCGACGTGGGGATACGCAGTATTTT
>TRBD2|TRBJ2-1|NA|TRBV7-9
CASSFHPLFRLAEGGEQFF
TGTGCCAGCAGCTTCCATCCCCTCTTTCGACTAGCGGAGGGGGGGGAGCAGTTCTTC
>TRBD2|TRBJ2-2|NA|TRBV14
CASSQGLTSGSSGELFF
TGTGCCAGCAGCCAAGGACTTACTAGCGGGAGTTCCGGGGAGCTGTTTTTT
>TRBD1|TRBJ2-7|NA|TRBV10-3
CAISEFVDRGLSYEQYF
TGTGCCATCAGTGAGTTTGTGGACAGGGGACTCTCCTACGAGCAGTACTTC
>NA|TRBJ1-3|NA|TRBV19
CASSIRVLAHSGNTIYF
TGTGCCAGTAGTATCCGGGTCCTGGCTCACTCTGGAAACACCATATATTTT
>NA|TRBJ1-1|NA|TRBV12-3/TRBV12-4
CASREGTEAFF
TGTGCCAGCCGTGAGGGCACTGAAGCTTTCTTT
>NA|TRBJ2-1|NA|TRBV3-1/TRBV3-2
CASSQAEYNEQFF
TGTGCCAGCAGCCAAGCCGAGTACAATGAGCAGTTCTTC
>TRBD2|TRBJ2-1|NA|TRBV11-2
CASSLDPGLAAYNEQFF
TGTGCCAGCAGCTTAGACCCCGGACTAGCAGCTTACAATGAGCAGTTCTTC
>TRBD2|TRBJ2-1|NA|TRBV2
CASSGGLAILNEQFF
TGTGCCAGCAGTGGAGGACTAGCGATTCTCAATGAGCAGTTCTTC
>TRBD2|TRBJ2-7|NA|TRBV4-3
CASSHPERDLSYEQYF
TGCGCCAGCAGCCATCCGGAGCGGGATCTGTCCTACGAGCAGTACTTC
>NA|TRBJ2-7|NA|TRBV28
CASSSGGPFYEQYF
TGTGCCAGCAGTTCCGGGGGGCCCTTTTACGAGCAGTACTTC
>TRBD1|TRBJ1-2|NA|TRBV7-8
CASSLARTGVAYGYTF
TGTGCCAGCAGCTTAGCTCGGACAGGGGTCGCCTATGGCTACACCTTC
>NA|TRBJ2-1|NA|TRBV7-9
CASGDRLGADEQFF
TGTGCCAGCGGGGACCGACTAGGAGCGGATGAGCAGTTCTTC
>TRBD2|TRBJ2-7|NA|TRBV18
CASSPTLAETYEQYF
TGTGCCAGCTCTCCCACGCTAGCGGAGACCTACGAGCAGTACTTC
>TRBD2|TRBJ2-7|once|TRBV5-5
CASSPQAGAREQYF
TGTGCCAGCAGCCCGCAAGCGGGAGCAAGAGAGCAGTACTTC
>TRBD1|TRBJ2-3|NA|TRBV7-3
CASSLTGTGGLGDTQYF
TGTGCCAGCAGCTTAACCGGGACAGGGGGCTTGGGTGATACGCAGTATTTT
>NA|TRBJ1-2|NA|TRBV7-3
CASSHGGHNYGYTF
TGTGCCAGCAGCCACGGGGGGCATAACTATGGCTACACCTTC
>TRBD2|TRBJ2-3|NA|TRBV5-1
CASSDGTSVSTDTQYF
TGCGCCAGCAGCGATGGGACTAGCGTAAGCACAGATACGCAGTATTTT
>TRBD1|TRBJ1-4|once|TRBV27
CASSYRRPGQGVTNEKLFF
TGTGCCAGCAGTTATCGCCGGCCGGGCCAGGGGGTAACTAATGAAAAACTGTTTTTT
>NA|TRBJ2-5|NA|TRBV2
CASSPRGNRQETQYF
TGTGCCAGCAGTCCCAGAGGGAACCGCCAAGAGACCCAGTACTTC
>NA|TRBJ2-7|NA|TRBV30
CAWSVGGSLGEQYF
TGTGCCTGGAGTGTAGGGGGATCTCTGGGGGAGCAGTACTTC
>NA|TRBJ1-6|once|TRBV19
CASSTQGGNSPLHF
TGTGCCAGTAGTACACAGGGTGGTAATTCACCCCTCCACTTT
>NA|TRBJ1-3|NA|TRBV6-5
CASSTGTLRGNTIYF
TGTGCCAGCAGCACCGGGACACTGCGTGGAAACACCATATATTTT
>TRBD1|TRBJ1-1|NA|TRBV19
CASSSLRQGSGAEAFF
TGTGCCAGTAGTTCCCTAAGACAGGGGTCGGGGGCTGAAGCTTTCTTT
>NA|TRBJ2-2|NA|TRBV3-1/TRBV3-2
CASSHVSTGELFF
TGTGCCAGCAGCCATGTGAGCACCGGGGAGCTGTTTTTT
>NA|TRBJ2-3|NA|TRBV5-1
CASRYGSSTDTQYF
TGCGCCAGCAGGTACGGGAGCAGCACAGATACGCAGTATTTT
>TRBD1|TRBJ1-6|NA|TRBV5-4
CASSLSRDSASPLHF
TGTGCCAGCAGCTTGTCTCGGGACAGTGCTTCACCCCTCCACTTT
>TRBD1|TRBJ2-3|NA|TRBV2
CASRRTGDLF
TGTGCCAGCAGGAGGACAGGGGATCTTTTT
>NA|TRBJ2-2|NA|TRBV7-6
CASSLQQGGTGELFF
TGTGCCAGCAGCTTACAACAGGGTGGGACCGGGGAGCTGTTTTTT
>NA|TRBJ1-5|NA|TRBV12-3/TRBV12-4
CAGRKTPNQPQHF
TGTGCCGGCAGAAAGACACCGAATCAGCCCCAGCATTTT
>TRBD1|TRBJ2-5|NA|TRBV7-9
CASSLAGWGQQETQYF
TGTGCCAGCAGCTTAGCAGGGTGGGGACAGCAAGAGACCCAGTACTTC
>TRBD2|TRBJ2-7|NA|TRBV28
CASSLGVLAGVHEQYF
TGTGCCAGCAGTTTGGGGGTACTAGCGGGAGTTCACGAGCAGTACTTC
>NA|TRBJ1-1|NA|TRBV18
CASSQANPNTEAFF
TGTGCCAGCTCACAAGCGAATCCGAACACTGAAGCTTTCTTT
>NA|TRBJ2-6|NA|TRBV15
CATSREVGAGANVLTF
TGTGCCACCAGCAGAGAAGTAGGGGCTGGGGCCAACGTCCTGACTTTC